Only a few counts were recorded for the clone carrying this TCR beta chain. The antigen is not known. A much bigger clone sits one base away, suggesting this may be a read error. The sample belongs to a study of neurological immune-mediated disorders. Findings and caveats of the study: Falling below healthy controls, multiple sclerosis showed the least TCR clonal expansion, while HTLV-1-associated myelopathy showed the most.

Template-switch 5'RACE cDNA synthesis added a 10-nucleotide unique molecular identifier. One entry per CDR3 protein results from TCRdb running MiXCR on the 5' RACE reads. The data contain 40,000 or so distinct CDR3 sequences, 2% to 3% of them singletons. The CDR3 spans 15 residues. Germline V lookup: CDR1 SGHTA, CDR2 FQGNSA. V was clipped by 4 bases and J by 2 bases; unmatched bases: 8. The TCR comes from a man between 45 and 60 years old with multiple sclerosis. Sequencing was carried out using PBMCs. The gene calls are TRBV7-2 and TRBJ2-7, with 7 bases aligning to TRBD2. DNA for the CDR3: TGTGCCAGCAGCTCCGCGGGGGAAGTAGCCTACGAGCAGTACTTC. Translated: CASSSAGEVAYEQYF.